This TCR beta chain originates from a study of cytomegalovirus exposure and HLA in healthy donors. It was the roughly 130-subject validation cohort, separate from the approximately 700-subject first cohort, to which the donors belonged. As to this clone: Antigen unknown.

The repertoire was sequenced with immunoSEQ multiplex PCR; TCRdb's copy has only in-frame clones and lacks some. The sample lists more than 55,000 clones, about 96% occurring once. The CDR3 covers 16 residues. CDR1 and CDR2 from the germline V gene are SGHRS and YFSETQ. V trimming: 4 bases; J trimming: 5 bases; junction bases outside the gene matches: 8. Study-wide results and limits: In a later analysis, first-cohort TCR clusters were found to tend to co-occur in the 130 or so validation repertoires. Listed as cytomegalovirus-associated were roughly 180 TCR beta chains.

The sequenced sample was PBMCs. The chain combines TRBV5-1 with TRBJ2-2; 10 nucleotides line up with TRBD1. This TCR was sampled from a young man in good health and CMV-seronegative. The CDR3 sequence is CASSPDRGRRTGELFF. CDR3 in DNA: TGCGCCAGCAGCCCCGACAGGGGGCGCCGGACCGGGGAGCTGTTTTTT. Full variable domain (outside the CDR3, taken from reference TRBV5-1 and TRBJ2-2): KAGVTQTPRYLIKTRGQQVTLSCSPISGHRSVSWYQQTPGQGLQFLFEYFSETQRNKGNFPGRFSGRQFSNSRSEMNVSTLELGDSALYLCASSPDRGRRTGELFFGEGSRLTVL.